The clone carrying this TCR beta chain was counted at least ten times. Its antigen is as yet unknown. The data originate from a study of T cells after yellow fever vaccination. Study results and caveats: Most clones from primary vaccination resurfaced after the booster (about 96% CD4, 70% to 90% CD8). Weaker overall, the secondary response nonetheless peaked faster (day 5 versus 15).

Germline CDR1 is SGHTS and CDR2 is YDEGEE. The CDR3 contains 12 residues. V was clipped by 2 bases and J by 15 bases, with 15 bases between them. A process of 5'RACE template switching, which added a universal primer site and UMIs, was used to make TCR cDNA. One entry per CDR3 protein results from TCRdb running MiXCR on the 5' RACE reads. The sample carries 250,000 or so distinct CDR3 sequences, over 3% recorded once. The V and J genes are TRBV5-8 and TRBJ2-1, with D unresolved. The TCR sequence derives from a young man who received the YFV17D yellow fever vaccine. The sample was PBMCs, taken 15 days after the yellow fever booster vaccination. As DNA, the CDR3 is TGTGCCAGCAGCTTACTTCTATCCGGAGCGTTCTTC. It specifies CASSLLLSGAFF.